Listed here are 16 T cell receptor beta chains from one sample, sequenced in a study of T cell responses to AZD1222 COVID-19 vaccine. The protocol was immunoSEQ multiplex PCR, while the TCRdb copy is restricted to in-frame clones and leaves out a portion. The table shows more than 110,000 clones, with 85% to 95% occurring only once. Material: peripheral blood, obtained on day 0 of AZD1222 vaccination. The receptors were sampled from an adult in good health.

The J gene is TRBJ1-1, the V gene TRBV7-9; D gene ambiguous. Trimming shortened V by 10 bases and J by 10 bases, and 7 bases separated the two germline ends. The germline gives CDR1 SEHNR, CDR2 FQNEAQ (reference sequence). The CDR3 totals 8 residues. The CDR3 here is CATLLAFF. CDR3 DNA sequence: TGTGCCACGCTACTAGCTTTCTTT. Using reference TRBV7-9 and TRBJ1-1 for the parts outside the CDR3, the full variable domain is DTGVSQNPRHKITKRGQNVTFRCDPISEHNRLYWYRQTLGQGPEFLTYFQNEAQLEKSRLLSDRFSAERPKGSFSTLEIQRTEQGDSAMYLCATLLAFFGQGTRLTVV.

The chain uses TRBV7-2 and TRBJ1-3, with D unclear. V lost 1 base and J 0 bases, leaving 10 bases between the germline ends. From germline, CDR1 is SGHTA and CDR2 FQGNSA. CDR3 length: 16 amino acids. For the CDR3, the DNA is TGTGCCAGCAGCTTAGGCCAGCTGTTCTCTGGAAACACCATATATTTT. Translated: CASSLGQLFSGNTIYF.

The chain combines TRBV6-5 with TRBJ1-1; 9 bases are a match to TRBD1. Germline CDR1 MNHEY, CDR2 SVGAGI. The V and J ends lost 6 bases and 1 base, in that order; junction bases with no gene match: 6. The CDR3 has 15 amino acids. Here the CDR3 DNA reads TGTGCCAGCAGGCGACAGGGGGTGAGGAACACTGAAGCTTTCTTT. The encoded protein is CASRRQGVRNTEAFF.

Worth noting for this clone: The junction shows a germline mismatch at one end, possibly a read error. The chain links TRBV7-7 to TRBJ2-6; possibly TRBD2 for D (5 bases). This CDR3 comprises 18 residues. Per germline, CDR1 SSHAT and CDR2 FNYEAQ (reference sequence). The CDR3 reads CASSLAVKCHKVGHVLTF. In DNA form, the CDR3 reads TGTGCCAGCAGCCTAGCAGTTAAGTGCCACAAAGTCGGGCACGTCCTGACTTTC.

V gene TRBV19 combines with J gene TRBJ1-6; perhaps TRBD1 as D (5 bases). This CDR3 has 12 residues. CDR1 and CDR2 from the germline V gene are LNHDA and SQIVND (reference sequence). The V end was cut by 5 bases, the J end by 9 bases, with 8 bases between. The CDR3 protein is CASSPQGSPLHF. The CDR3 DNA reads TGTGCCAGTAGTCCTCAGGGTTCACCCCTCCACTTT.

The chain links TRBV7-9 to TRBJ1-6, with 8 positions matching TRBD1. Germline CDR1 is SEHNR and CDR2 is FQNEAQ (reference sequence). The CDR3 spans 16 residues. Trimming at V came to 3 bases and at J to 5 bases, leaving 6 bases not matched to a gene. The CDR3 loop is CASSFLGTGHNSPLHF. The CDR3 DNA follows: TGTGCCAGCAGCTTTCTCGGGACAGGTCATAATTCACCCCTCCACTTT. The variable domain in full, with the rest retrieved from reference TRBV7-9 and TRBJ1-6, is DTGVSQNPRHKITKRGQNVTFRCDPISEHNRLYWYRQTLGQGPEFLTYFQNEAQLEKSRLLSDRFSAERPKGSFSTLEIQRTEQGDSAMYLCASSFLGTGHNSPLHFGNGTRLTVT.

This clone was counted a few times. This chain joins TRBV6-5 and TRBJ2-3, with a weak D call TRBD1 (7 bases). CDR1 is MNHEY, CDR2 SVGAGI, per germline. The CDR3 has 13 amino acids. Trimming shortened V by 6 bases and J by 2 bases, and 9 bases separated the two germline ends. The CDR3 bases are TGTGCCAGCAGCAGGGGGGACACAGATACGCAGTATTTT. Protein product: CASSRGDTDTQYF.

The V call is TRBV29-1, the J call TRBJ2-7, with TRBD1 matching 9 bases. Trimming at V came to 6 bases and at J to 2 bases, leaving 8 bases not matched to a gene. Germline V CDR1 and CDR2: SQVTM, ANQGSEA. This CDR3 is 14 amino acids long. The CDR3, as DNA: TGCAGCGTAACCGACAGGGGGAATACCTACGAGCAGTACTTC. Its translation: CSVTDRGNTYEQYF.

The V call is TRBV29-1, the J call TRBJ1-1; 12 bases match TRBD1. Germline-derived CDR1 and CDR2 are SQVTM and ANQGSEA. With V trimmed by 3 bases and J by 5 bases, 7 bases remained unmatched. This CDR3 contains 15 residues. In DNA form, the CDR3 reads TGCAGCGTTGAGGGGCTGGGACAGGGGGCAACTGAAGCTTTCTTT. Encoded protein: CSVEGLGQGATEAFF.

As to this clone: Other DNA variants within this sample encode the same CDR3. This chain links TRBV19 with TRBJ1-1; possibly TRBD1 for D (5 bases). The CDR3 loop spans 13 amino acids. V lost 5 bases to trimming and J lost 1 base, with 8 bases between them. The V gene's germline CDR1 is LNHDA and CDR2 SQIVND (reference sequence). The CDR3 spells CASSLGGNTEAFF. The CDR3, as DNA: TGTGCCAGTAGTCTGGGGGGGAACACTGAAGCTTTCTTT.

This CDR3 reads CSVESVDRRQFF. The CDR3 DNA follows: TGCAGCGTGGAGTCTGTGGACAGGCGGCAGTTCTTC. The chain recombines TRBV29-1 with TRBJ2-1, with 7 bases aligning to TRBD1. The germline gives CDR1 SQVTM, CDR2 ANQGSEA. Trimming removed 6 bases from V and 12 bases from J; junction bases left unmatched: 11. CDR3 length: 12 amino acids.

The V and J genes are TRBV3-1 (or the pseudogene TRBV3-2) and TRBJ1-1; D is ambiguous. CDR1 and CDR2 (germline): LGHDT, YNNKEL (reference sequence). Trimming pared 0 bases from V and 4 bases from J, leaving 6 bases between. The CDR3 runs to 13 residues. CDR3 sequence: CASSQDLGTEAFF. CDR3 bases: TGTGCCAGCAGCCAAGATCTGGGCACTGAAGCTTTCTTT.

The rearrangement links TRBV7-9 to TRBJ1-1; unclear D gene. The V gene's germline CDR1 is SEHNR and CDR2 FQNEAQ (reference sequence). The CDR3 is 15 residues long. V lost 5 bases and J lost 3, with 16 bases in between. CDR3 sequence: CASSPALLWDTEAFF. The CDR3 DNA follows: TGTGCCAGCAGCCCAGCACTGTTGTGGGACACTGAAGCTTTCTTT.

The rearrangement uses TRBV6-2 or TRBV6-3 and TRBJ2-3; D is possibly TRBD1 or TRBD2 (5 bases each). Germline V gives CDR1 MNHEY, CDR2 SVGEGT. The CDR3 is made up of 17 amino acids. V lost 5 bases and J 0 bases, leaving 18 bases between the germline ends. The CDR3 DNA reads TGTGCCAGCAGTCCCCCTTTTTGGGGGAGCAGCACAGATACGCAGTATTTT. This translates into CASSPPFWGSSTDTQYF.

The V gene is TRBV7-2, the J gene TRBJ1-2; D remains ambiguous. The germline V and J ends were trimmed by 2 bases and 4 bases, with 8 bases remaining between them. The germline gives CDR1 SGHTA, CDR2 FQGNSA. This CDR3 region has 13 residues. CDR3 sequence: CASSLSQIYGYTF. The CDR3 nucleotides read TGTGCCAGCAGCTTATCCCAGATCTATGGCTACACCTTC.

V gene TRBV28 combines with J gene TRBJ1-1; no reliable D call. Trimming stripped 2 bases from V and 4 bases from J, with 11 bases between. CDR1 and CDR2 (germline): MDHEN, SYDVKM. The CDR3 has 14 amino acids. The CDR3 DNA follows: TGTGCCAGCAGTTTAGTCGACTTGCGCACTGAAGCTTTCTTT. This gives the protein CASSLVDLRTEAFF.